This passage covers 19 T cell receptor beta chains from one sample sequenced in a study of T cell changes during pregnancy in multiple sclerosis. TCRdb's table, derived via immunoSEQ multiplex PCR, lists solely in-frame clones and lacks some. The table includes nearly 45,000 clones, 95% to 97% detected once. The source material was peripheral blood, sampled in the second trimester of pregnancy. All receptors derive from a female donor with multiple sclerosis, enrolled in a pregnancy study.

The rearrangement links TRBV25-1 to TRBJ1-2; TRBD1 is a possible D gene (5 bases). Germline lookup yields CDR1 MGHDK and CDR2 SYGVNS. This CDR3 has 12 amino acids. Trimming stripped 6 bases from V and 8 bases from J, with 13 bases between. The CDR3 DNA follows: TGTGCCAGCAGCCCAGCGGGGGACGGCTACACCTTC. Translating it yields CASSPAGDGYTF.

CDR3 DNA: TGTGCCACCGTCGGTGGGACTCCATTCTCTGGGGCCAACGTCCTGACTTTC. Translation gives CATVGGTPFSGANVLTF. This chain connects TRBV28 to TRBJ2-6, with D perhaps matching TRBD2 (6 bases). Germline V gene data show CDR1 as MDHEN and CDR2 as SYDVKM. V lost 10 bases and J lost 0, with 19 bases in between. This CDR3 has 17 amino acids.

The chain employs TRBV2 and TRBJ1-5; no definite D call. Germline CDR1 and CDR2: SNHLY and FYNNEI. The CDR3 covers 17 residues. Trimming shortened V by 2 bases and J by 0 bases, and 14 bases separated the two germline ends. The CDR3 coding sequence is TGTGCCAGCAGTGAAATGTCCCCGTACTATAGCAATCAGCCCCAGCATTTT. This gives the protein CASSEMSPYYSNQPQHF.

This clone was detected once. The V and J genes are TRBV7-2 and TRBJ2-1, with 8 bases lining up with TRBD2. Germline CDR1 reads SGHTA; CDR2 reads FQGNSA. V shed 5 bases, J shed 6 bases, and the junction held 9 bases outside the gene matches. The CDR3 has 15 amino acids. In DNA, the CDR3 is TGTGCCAGCAGCCTCTTCGGGGGGGCTTCCAATGAGCAGTTCTTC. This translates into CASSLFGGASNEQFF. Using reference TRBV7-2 and TRBJ2-1 for the parts outside the CDR3, the full variable domain is GAGVSQSPSNKVTEKGKDVELRCDPISGHTALYWYRQSLGQGLEFLIYFQGNSAPDKSGLPSDRFSAERTGGSVSTLTIQRTQQEDSAVYLCASSLFGGASNEQFFGPGTRLTVL.

The rearrangement joins TRBV4-3 to TRBJ2-5; the D gene is possibly TRBD2 (5 bases). The DNA end is a closer match to TRBJ2-7, so the J assignment may be wrong. The CDR3 is 16 residues long. The germline gives CDR1 LGHNA, CDR2 YSLEER. CDR3 sequence (DNA): TGCGCCAGCAGCCAAGATCGGGTAGGGAGCTCCTACGAGCAGTACTTC. As protein: CASSQDRVGSSYEQYF.

The chain has TRBV5-8 and TRBJ2-3, with 13 bases matching TRBD2. Germline trimming cut 4 bases from V and 2 bases from J; bases unmatched to any gene: 7. In germline, CDR1 is SGHTS, CDR2 YDEGEE. This CDR3 is built from 17 residues. CDR3 coding DNA: TGTGCCAGCAGCATAGGACTAGCGGGGGCCTACACAGATACGCAGTATTTT. Amino acids: CASSIGLAGAYTDTQYF.

The chain combines TRBV7-8 with TRBJ2-7; 13 bases match TRBD2. Trimming took 1 base from V and 3 from J; bases not matched to a gene: 0. The CDR3 sequence is 15 residues long. The germline V gene encodes CDR1 SGHVS and CDR2 FQNEAQ. The CDR3 sequence: CASSLGTSGSYEQYF. The CDR3 DNA reads as TGTGCCAGCAGCTTAGGGACTAGCGGGAGCTACGAGCAGTACTTC.

The chain is built from TRBV18 and TRBJ2-7; D is unresolved. The germline CDR1 and CDR2 sequences are KGHSH and LQKENI. V lost 2 bases to trimming and J lost 3 bases, with 14 bases between them. The CDR3 totals 15 residues. The CDR3 DNA is TGTGCCAGCTCACCAAGTCAGGTCCGAGTCTACGAGCAGTACTTC. It specifies CASSPSQVRVYEQYF.

J is TRBJ1-5 and V is TRBV10-3, with D unresolved. The CDR3 contains 14 residues. V was clipped by 2 bases and J by 0 bases, with 5 bases between them. The germline CDR1 and CDR2 sequences are ENHRY and SYGVKD. The CDR3 loop reads CAISETNSNQPQHF. The CDR3 DNA is TGTGCCATCAGTGAGACAAATAGCAATCAGCCCCAGCATTTT.

V and J are TRBV18 and TRBJ2-7, with D perhaps TRBD1 (5 bases). Germline assignment: CDR1 KGHSH and CDR2 LQKENI. Trimming took 3 bases from V and 2 from J, leaving 17 bases between them. CDR3 length: 16 residues. The CDR3 DNA reads TGTGCCAGCTCACCTCTTGCCTGGACACTGGCCTACGAGCAGTACTTC. Residues: CASSPLAWTLAYEQYF.

J is TRBJ2-3 and V is TRBV18; TRBD2 matches at 10 bases. V lost 3 bases, J lost 2 bases, and 5 bases stayed unmatched. This CDR3 is built from 16 residues. Germline values: CDR1 KGHSH, CDR2 LQKENI. The DNA of the CDR3 is TGTGCCAGCTCACCGACTAGCGGGCCTAACACAGATACGCAGTATTTT. It encodes CASSPTSGPNTDTQYF.

The rearrangement links TRBV7-3 to TRBJ2-2, with a weak D call TRBD2 (5 bases). The CDR3 loop spans 15 amino acids. V dropped 1 base and J dropped 2 bases, with 8 bases sitting between them. The V gene's germline CDR1 is SGHTA and CDR2 FQGTGA. The CDR3 loop reads CASSLIGGNTGELFF. The CDR3 DNA follows: TGTGCCAGCAGCTTAATAGGAGGCAACACCGGGGAGCTGTTTTTT.

The genes are TRBV27 and TRBJ1-4; possible D gene TRBD1, 6 bases. This CDR3 region has 16 residues. Germline lookup yields CDR1 MNHEY and CDR2 SMNVEV (reference sequence). The V end lost 5 bases, the J end lost 0 bases, and 13 bases lay between the germline ends. The CDR3 here is CASSETGLSTNEKLFF. The CDR3 coding sequence is TGTGCCAGCAGTGAGACAGGTCTCTCAACTAATGAAAAACTGTTTTTT.

The V gene is TRBV19, the J gene TRBJ1-2; the D is unclear. CDR3 size: 14 residues. V lost 3 bases and J 8 bases, leaving 16 bases between the germline ends. CDR1 is LNHDA, CDR2 SQIVND, per germline (reference sequence). The CDR3 nucleotides are TGTGCCAGTAGTATTGGCTGGCGGGATGGGGGCTACACCTTC. Translated, it gives CASSIGWRDGGYTF.

This clone was seen once. V gene TRBV14 combines with J gene TRBJ2-2, with D possibly matching TRBD2 (5 bases). Trimming took 1 base from V and 4 from J, leaving 10 bases between them. The V gene's germline CDR1 is SGHDN and CDR2 FVKESK. The CDR3 loop spans 15 amino acids. The CDR3 protein is CASSQGRTLTGELFF. The DNA of the CDR3 is TGTGCCAGCAGCCAAGGCCGGACTCTCACCGGGGAGCTGTTTTTT.

The chain joins TRBV2 to TRBJ1-5; no firm D call. Germline values: CDR1 SNHLY, CDR2 FYNNEI. The germline V and J ends were trimmed by 6 bases and 2 bases, with 8 bases remaining between them. CDR3 length equals 13 residues. DNA for the CDR3: TGTGCCAGCAGGGGCTTTGGCAATCAGCCCCAGCATTTT. It is translated as CASRGFGNQPQHF. Combining the CDR3 with reference TRBV2 and TRBJ1-5 gives the whole variable domain EPEVTQTPSHQVTQMGQEVILRCVPISNHLYFYWYRQILGQKVEFLVSFYNNEISEKSEIFDDQFSVERPDGSNFTLKIRSTKLEDSAMYFCASRGFGNQPQHFGDGTRLSIL.

The V and J genes are TRBV4-2 and TRBJ2-7, with TRBD2 matching over 7 bases. This CDR3 spans 16 amino acids. Per the germline V gene, CDR1 is LGHNA and CDR2 is YNFKEQ. V shed 0 bases, J shed 1 base, and the junction held 6 bases outside the gene matches. The CDR3 DNA reads as TGTGCCAGCAGCCAAGATGGGGCTAGCGGTTCCTACGAGCAGTACTTC. Encoded protein: CASSQDGASGSYEQYF.

This clone was seen just once. The chain carries TRBV11-2 and TRBJ1-1, with TRBD1 identical over 9 bases. The CDR3 runs to 14 residues. CDR1 and CDR2 from the germline V gene are SGHAT and FQNNGV. Trimming removed 5 bases from V and 5 bases from J; junction bases left unmatched: 6. The CDR3 spells CASSPGTGRTEAFF. The CDR3 DNA reads TGTGCCAGCAGCCCAGGGACAGGGCGAACTGAAGCTTTCTTT. Combining the CDR3 with reference TRBV11-2 and TRBJ1-1 gives the whole variable domain EAGVAQSPRYKIIEKRQSVAFWCNPISGHATLYWYQQILGQGPKLLIQFQNNGVVDDSQLPKDRFSAERLKGVDSTLKIQPAKLEDSAVYLCASSPGTGRTEAFFGQGTRLTVV.

This clone turned up a few times. The gene calls are TRBV4-2 and TRBJ2-1; 7 bases match TRBD1. This CDR3 contains 17 residues. The germline gives CDR1 LGHNA, CDR2 YNFKEQ. The trim removed 3 bases at V and 0 bases at J, leaving 8 bases unmatched. This CDR3 is CASSHPFDRVSYNEQFF. CDR3 coding DNA: TGTGCCAGCAGCCACCCCTTTGACAGGGTCTCCTACAATGAGCAGTTCTTC.